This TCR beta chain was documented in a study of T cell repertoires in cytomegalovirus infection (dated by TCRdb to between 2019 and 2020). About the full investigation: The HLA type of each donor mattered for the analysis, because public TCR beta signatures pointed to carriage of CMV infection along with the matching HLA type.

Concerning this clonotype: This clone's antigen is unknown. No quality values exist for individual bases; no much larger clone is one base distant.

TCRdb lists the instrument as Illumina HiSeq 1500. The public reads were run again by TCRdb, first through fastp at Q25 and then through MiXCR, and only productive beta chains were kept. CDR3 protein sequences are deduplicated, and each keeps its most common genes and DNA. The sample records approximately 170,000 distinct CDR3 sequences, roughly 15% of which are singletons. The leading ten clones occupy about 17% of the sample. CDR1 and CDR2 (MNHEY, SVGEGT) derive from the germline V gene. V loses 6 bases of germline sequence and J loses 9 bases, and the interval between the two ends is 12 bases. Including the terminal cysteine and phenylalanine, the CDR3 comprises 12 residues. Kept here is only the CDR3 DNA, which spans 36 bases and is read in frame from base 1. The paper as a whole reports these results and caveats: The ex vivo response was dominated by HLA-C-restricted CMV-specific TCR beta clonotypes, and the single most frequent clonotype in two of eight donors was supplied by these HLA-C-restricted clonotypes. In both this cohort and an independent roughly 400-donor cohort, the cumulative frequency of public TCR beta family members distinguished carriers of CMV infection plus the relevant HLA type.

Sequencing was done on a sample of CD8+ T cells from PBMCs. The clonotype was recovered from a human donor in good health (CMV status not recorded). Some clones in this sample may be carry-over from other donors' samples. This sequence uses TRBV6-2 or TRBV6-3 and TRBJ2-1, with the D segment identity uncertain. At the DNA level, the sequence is TGTGCCAGCAGCTTACGTGTGGGTGAGCAGTTCTTC. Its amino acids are CASSLRVGEQFF.